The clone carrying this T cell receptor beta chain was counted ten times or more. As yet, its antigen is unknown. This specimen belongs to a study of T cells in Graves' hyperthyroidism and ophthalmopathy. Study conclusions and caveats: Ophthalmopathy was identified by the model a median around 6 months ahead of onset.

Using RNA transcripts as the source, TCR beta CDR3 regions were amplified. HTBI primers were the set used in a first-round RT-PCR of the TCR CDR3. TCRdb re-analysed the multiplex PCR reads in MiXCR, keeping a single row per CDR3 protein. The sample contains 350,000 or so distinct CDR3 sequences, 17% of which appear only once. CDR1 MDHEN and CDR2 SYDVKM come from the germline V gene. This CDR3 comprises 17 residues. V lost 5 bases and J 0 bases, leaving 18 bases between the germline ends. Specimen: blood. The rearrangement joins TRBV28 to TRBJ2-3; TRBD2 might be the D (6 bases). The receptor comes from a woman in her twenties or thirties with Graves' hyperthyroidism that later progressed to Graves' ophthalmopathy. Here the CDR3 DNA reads TGTGCCAGCAGTACCAGAATTAGCGGCGCTAGCACAGATACGCAGTATTTT. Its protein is CASSTRISGASTDTQYF.